A single sample is the source of the 22 T cell receptor beta chains below, sequenced in a study of long-term antiretroviral therapy in people with HIV. The assay, immunoSEQ v3.0, was run at survey level. The table came from immunoSEQ multiplex PCR; TCRdb's copy has only in-frame clones and leaves some out. The sample holds under 50,000 clones, approximately 87% seen once. The specimen was unsorted PBMCs, collected 1.2 years after starting antiretroviral therapy. The origin of the receptors is a woman aged 45-60 years with HIV.

The J gene is TRBJ2-7, the V gene TRBV4-3; TRBD2 agrees at 9 bases. The germline CDR1 and CDR2 sequences are LGHNA and YSLEER. Unmatched junction bases numbered 5, after V lost 3 bases and J lost 5 bases. The length of the CDR3 is 14 residues. CDR3 protein: CASSQGLAIDEQYF. DNA of the CDR3: TGCGCCAGCAGCCAGGGACTAGCAATCGACGAGCAGTACTTC.

The V gene is TRBV30, the J gene TRBJ1-5; 10 nucleotides line up with TRBD1. The ends lost 3 bases at V and 4 bases at J; junction bases unmatched: 3. The CDR3 extends over 14 amino acids. Germline CDR1 and CDR2: GTSNPN and SVGIG (reference sequence). CDR3 sequence reads: CAWSPGQGNQPQHF. As DNA, the CDR3 is TGTGCCTGGAGCCCGGGACAGGGGAATCAGCCCCAGCATTTT.

The chain uses TRBV11-3 and TRBJ2-1; D uncertain. V was shortened by 5 bases and J by 5 bases, with 4 bases between the two germline ends. CDR3 length equals 11 residues. Germline loops: CDR1 SGHNT, CDR2 YENEEA. The CDR3 bases are TGTGCCAGCAGCCTCGACAATGAGCAGTTCTTC. Encoded protein: CASSLDNEQFF. Based on the CDR3 plus reference TRBV11-3 and TRBJ2-1, the full variable domain is EAGVVQSPRYKIIEKKQPVAFWCNPISGHNTLYWYLQNLGQGPELLIRYENEEAVDDSQLPKDRFSAERLKGVDSTLKIQPAELGDSAVYLCASSLDNEQFFGPGTRLTVL.

This chain uses TRBV29-1 with TRBJ2-2, with D possibly TRBD1 on 6 matching bases. The germline CDR1 and CDR2 sequences are SQVTM and ANQGSEA. This CDR3 contains 15 residues. With 3 bases removed from V and 5 bases from J, the gap between germline ends came to 16 bases. The CDR3 is CSVEISGQRTGELFF. As DNA, the CDR3 is TGCAGCGTTGAGATCTCTGGACAGAGGACCGGGGAGCTGTTTTTT.

The V gene is TRBV30, the J gene TRBJ1-6; no clear D. This CDR3 has 15 residues. CDR1 is GTSNPN and CDR2 is SVGIG in the germline V gene (reference sequence). V was pared by 1 base and J by 7 bases, with 14 bases between. The DNA for the CDR3 is TGTGCCTGGAGTGGTCAAAGCGCGGGGAATTCACCCCTCCACTTT. The encoded protein is CAWSGQSAGNSPLHF. The whole variable domain, remainder taken from reference TRBV30 and TRBJ1-6, is SQTIHQWPATLVQPVGSPLSLECTVEGTSNPNLYWYRQAAGRGLQLLFYSVGIGQISSEVPQNLSASRPQDRQFILSSKKLLLSDSGFYLCAWSGQSAGNSPLHFGNGTRLTVT.

V is TRBV19 and J is TRBJ1-5; TRBD1 matches 7 bases. This CDR3 region has 14 residues. Germline CDR1 and CDR2: LNHDA and SQIVND (reference sequence). With 7 bases clipped from V and 4 bases from J, the junction kept 7 bases outside the gene matches. Written as DNA, the CDR3 is TGTGCCAGTACCAAGACAGGGCATAATCAGCCCCAGCATTTT. This codes for CASTKTGHNQPQHF.

The rearrangement uses TRBV7-9 and TRBJ2-3; 8 nucleotides line up with TRBD2. Per germline, CDR1 SEHNR and CDR2 FQNEAQ (reference sequence). The CDR3 totals 16 residues. J gave up 3 bases and V 3 bases, and 8 bases lay outside the gene matches. The CDR3 protein is CASSFRAGEGTDTQYF. The CDR3 bases are TGTGCCAGCAGCTTCCGAGCGGGGGAAGGAACAGATACGCAGTATTTT.

This clone was detected once. V is TRBV7-2 and J is TRBJ2-6; the D gene is possibly TRBD1 (6 bases). From germline, CDR1 is SGHTA and CDR2 FQGNSA. The CDR3 loop spans 19 amino acids. Trimming stripped 5 bases from V and 6 bases from J, with 26 bases between. CDR3 protein: CASSLAGTRLYLEANVLTF. The CDR3 nucleotides are TGTGCCAGCAGCCTTGCCGGGACACGCCTTTATCTGGAGGCCAACGTCCTGACTTTC.

Turning to this clone: Distinct nucleotide sequences in the sample also encode this CDR3. The V call is TRBV2, the J call TRBJ2-7, with unresolved D. The V end was cut by 6 bases, the J end by 4 bases, with 10 bases between. The CDR3 length is 12 residues. Germline CDR1 reads SNHLY; CDR2 reads FYNNEI. The CDR3 sequence: CASRAGVYEQYF. DNA for the CDR3: TGTGCCAGCAGGGCAGGCGTTTACGAGCAGTACTTC.

This clone was recorded a few times. The chain links TRBV29-1 to TRBJ2-3, with D unresolved. Per the germline V gene, CDR1 is SQVTM and CDR2 is ANQGSEA. CDR3 length: 11 residues. The germline V and J ends were trimmed by 6 bases and 0 bases, with 4 bases remaining between them. CDR3 in DNA: TGCAGCGTACAGAGCACAGATACGCAGTATTTT. This gives the protein CSVQSTDTQYF.

This clone has more than one count but fewer than ten. The rearrangement uses TRBV7-2 and TRBJ2-5, with 7 positions matching TRBD2. The germline CDR1 and CDR2 sequences are SGHTA and FQGNSA. This CDR3 is built from 14 residues. Trimming cost V 5 bases and J 1 base; bases outside gene matches: 4. This chain's CDR3 is CASSNVAGQETQYF. In DNA form, the CDR3 reads TGTGCCAGCAGCAACGTAGCGGGCCAAGAGACCCAGTACTTC.

This clone turned up a few times. The chain couples TRBV4-3 to TRBJ1-1; D is ambiguous. This CDR3 has 16 residues. V lost 0 bases and J 0 bases, leaving 11 bases between the germline ends. Germline CDR1 reads LGHNA; CDR2 reads YSLEER. The CDR3 loop is CASSQDRNTLNTEAFF. The CDR3 DNA follows: TGCGCCAGCAGCCAAGACAGGAACACCTTGAACACTGAAGCTTTCTTT.

V gene TRBV7-2 combines with J gene TRBJ1-2; TRBD1 might be the D (5 bases). The germline gives CDR1 SGHTA, CDR2 FQGNSA. Trimming removed 8 bases at V and 0 bases at J, with 13 bases between. The CDR3 extends over 14 amino acids. The CDR3 nucleotides read TGTGCCAGCGCCCCCCAGGGCGCTAACTATGGCTACACCTTC. This gives the protein CASAPQGANYGYTF.

The gene calls are TRBV9 and TRBJ2-7; D may be TRBD1 (5 bases). CDR1 is SGDLS and CDR2 is YYNGEE in the germline V gene. Deletions cut 4 bases from V and 2 bases from J, with 13 bases between. This CDR3 has 14 amino acids. In DNA form, the CDR3 reads TGTGCCAGCAGCACCCGACAGTTCCCCTACGAGCAGTACTTC. Protein product: CASSTRQFPYEQYF.

For the CDR3, the DNA is TGTGCCAGCAGCTTATCCCAGGGAGGGAAGTTCTTC. Translated, it gives CASSLSQGGKFF. This rearrangement joins TRBV7-3 to TRBJ2-1, with 7 bases aligning to TRBD2. Germline CDR1 SGHTA, CDR2 FQGTGA. CDR3 length equals 12 residues. V was pared by 2 bases and J by 14 bases, with 6 bases of the junction left unmatched. Together with reference TRBV7-3 and TRBJ2-1, the CDR3 gives the full variable domain: GAGVSQTPSNKVTEKGKYVELRCDPISGHTALYWYRQSLGQGPEFLIYFQGTGAADDSGLPNDRFFAVRPEGSVSTLKIQRTERGDSAVYLCASSLSQGGKFFGPGTRLTVL.

This clone appeared a single time. V is TRBV15 and J is TRBJ1-6; D ambiguous. CDR3 length: 15 amino acids. From germline, CDR1 is LNHNV and CDR2 YYDKDF (reference sequence). Trimming removed 0 bases at V and 3 bases at J, with 6 bases between. The CDR3 here is CATSREGLYNSPLHF. CDR3 DNA: TGTGCCACCAGCAGAGAAGGCCTCTATAATTCACCCCTCCACTTT.

V and J are TRBV7-3 and TRBJ1-2, with 11 bases matching TRBD1. J was trimmed by 2 bases and V by 5 bases; bases with no gene match: 22. Looked up from germline, CDR1 is SGHTA and CDR2 is FQGTGA. The CDR3 extends over 21 amino acids. The CDR3, as DNA: TGTGCCAGCAGCCCCGACGCAAGGGGGGGGACAGGGGGAGTTGGGAACTATGGCTACACCTTC. Protein: CASSPDARGGTGGVGNYGYTF. Supplemented by reference TRBV7-3 and TRBJ1-2, the full variable domain reads GAGVSQTPSNKVTEKGKYVELRCDPISGHTALYWYRQSLGQGPEFLIYFQGTGAADDSGLPNDRFFAVRPEGSVSTLKIQRTERGDSAVYLCASSPDARGGTGGVGNYGYTFGSGTRLTVV.

The chain couples TRBV2 to TRBJ1-6; 7 nucleotides align to TRBD1. CDR1 and CDR2 from the germline V gene are SNHLY and FYNNEI. V was clipped by 2 bases and J by 7 bases; unmatched bases: 8. This CDR3 is 16 amino acids long. The CDR3 nucleotides read TGTGCCAGCAGTGAAATTAGACAGGGCGGGAATTCACCCCTCCACTTT. It translates to CASSEIRQGGNSPLHF.

There are a few counts of this clone. The chain uses TRBV7-9 and TRBJ1-2, with TRBD1 matching over 7 bases. The J segment lost 7 bases and the V segment lost 2 bases, leaving 10 bases of the junction unmatched. The V gene's germline CDR1 is SEHNR and CDR2 FQNEAQ (reference sequence). The CDR3 extends over 15 amino acids. The CDR3 spells CASSLNRGPRGGYTF. The CDR3 DNA sequence: TGTGCCAGCAGCTTAAACAGGGGCCCTAGGGGTGGCTACACCTTC.

The genes are TRBV4-2 and TRBJ1-1; D uncertain. Trimming cost V 0 bases and J 3 bases, with 5 bases left between them. Germline V CDR1 and CDR2: LGHNA, YNFKEQ. This CDR3 has 13 residues. The CDR3 protein is CASSQDGDTEAFF. CDR3 coding DNA: TGTGCCAGCAGCCAAGACGGAGACACTGAAGCTTTCTTT.

This chain joins TRBV30 and TRBJ2-7, with a tentative D call TRBD1 (5 bases). The CDR3 totals 12 residues. V shed 3 bases and J shed 1 base, with 7 bases lying between them. From germline, CDR1 is GTSNPN and CDR2 SVGIG (reference sequence). CDR3 bases: TGTGCCTGGAGCAGGGTGTCCTACGAGCAGTACTTC. Translation gives CAWSRVSYEQYF.

This chain joins TRBV19 and TRBJ1-5, with D possibly matching TRBD1 (5 bases). The germline gives CDR1 LNHDA, CDR2 SQIVND (reference sequence). V was shortened by 5 bases and J by 0 bases, with 11 bases between the two germline ends. CDR3 size: 15 residues. The chain's CDR3 is CASSVRQYSNQPQHF. CDR3 bases: TGTGCCAGTAGTGTCCGACAGTATAGCAATCAGCCCCAGCATTTT.